Given below is one T cell receptor (beta chain) in context. As yet, its antigen is unknown. This record comes from a study of T-cell memory formation after mild COVID-19. Study observations and caveats: The second-wave clones peaking on day 37 were not confirmed as SARS-CoV-2-specific. Among clones contracting day 15 to 85, CD4/CD8 was balanced, whereas later expanders leaned CD4+.

The ends were cut back, 1 base at V and 5 bases at J, with 8 bases in the middle. This CDR3 region has 12 residues. Germline lookup yields CDR1 DFQATT and CDR2 SNEGSKA (reference sequence). The 5'RACE method, run with constant-segment primers, produced TCR alpha and TCR beta cDNA libraries (carrying sample barcodes and UMIs). TCRdb re-derived calls from the 5' RACE reads in MiXCR, one entry per CDR3 protein. The sample consists of a few hundred thousand distinct CDR3 sequences, more than 15% of them appearing once. The sequence was collected from a man between 18 and 35 years old who had mild COVID-19 (a few samples of this study predate the infection). Cell type and time point are not known. Sequencing used PBMCs or a T cell subset sorted from them (not recorded which). The chain is built from TRBV20-1 and TRBJ2-5; D is unclear. CDR3 in amino acids: CSARVGGETQYF. The CDR3 DNA sequence: TGCAGTGCTAGAGTTGGTGGCGAGACCCAGTACTTC.